This passage covers 6 T cell receptor beta chains from one sample sequenced in a study of blood T cell repertoires in COVID-19. Repertoires were generated with immunoSEQ multiplex PCR, while TCRdb's copy carries only in-frame clones and drops some. The sample includes 150,000 to 200,000 clones, 80% to 95% of them seen just once. The sample taken for sequencing was peripheral blood. These receptors were obtained from a man aged 25 to 40 with COVID-19, enrolled during active disease.

The genes are TRBV19 and TRBJ2-7; 7 bases fit TRBD2. Germline CDR1 LNHDA, CDR2 SQIVND (reference sequence). The junction had 3 bases not matched to a gene; V was cut back by 7 bases and J by 0 bases. The CDR3 covers 13 residues. The CDR3 loop is CASIGGSSYEQYF. The DNA for the CDR3 is TGTGCCAGTATCGGCGGGAGCTCCTACGAGCAGTACTTC.

The V call is TRBV6-5, the J call TRBJ1-6; TRBD1 matches at 8 bases. From germline, CDR1 is MNHEY and CDR2 SVGAGI. The V segment lost 6 bases and the J segment 5 bases; nucleotides outside the gene matches: 6. The CDR3 covers 15 residues. This CDR3 reads CASRRTGSDNSPLHF. The CDR3 coding sequence is TGTGCCAGCAGACGGACAGGGTCCGATAATTCACCCCTCCACTTT.

V and J are TRBV6-4 and TRBJ1-5; a possible D gene is TRBD1 (5 bases). V was pared by 2 bases and J by 5 bases, with 7 bases between. Per the germline V gene, CDR1 is MRHNA and CDR2 is SNTAGT. The CDR3 contains 13 residues. The CDR3 nucleotides read TGTGCCAGCAGTGACCGGGGGGATCAGCCCCAGCATTTT. This translates into CASSDRGDQPQHF.

This CDR3 reads CASSFSQPGYGYTF. In DNA form, the CDR3 reads TGTGCCAGCAGCTTCTCGCAGCCAGGCTATGGCTACACCTTC. V and J are TRBV5-4 and TRBJ1-2, with no clear D. Germline V lookup: CDR1 SGHNT, CDR2 YYREEE (reference sequence). CDR3 size: 14 residues. V shed 2 bases and J shed 4 bases, with 12 bases lying between them.

V usage is TRBV4-1 and J usage is TRBJ1-6; perhaps TRBD1 as D (5 bases). The V and J ends lost 0 bases and 10 bases respectively, with 16 bases between them. From germline, CDR1 is MGHRA and CDR2 YSYEKL. The CDR3 sequence is 16 residues long. CDR3 bases: TGCGCCAGCAGCCAAGATCCGGGGGAATTCCGCTCACCCCTCCACTTT. Translation gives CASSQDPGEFRSPLHF.

The rearrangement uses TRBV6-2 or TRBV6-3 and TRBJ2-5; 8 bases line up with TRBD2. CDR3 size: 20 residues. Germline V gives CDR1 MNHEY, CDR2 SVGEGT. The ends lost 2 bases at V and 0 bases at J; junction bases unmatched: 17. DNA of the CDR3: TGTGCCAGCAGTTACCCGAGGGGAGGCAGCGGGGGTTTGTACCAAGAGACCCAGTACTTC. Its translation: CASSYPRGGSGGLYQETQYF.